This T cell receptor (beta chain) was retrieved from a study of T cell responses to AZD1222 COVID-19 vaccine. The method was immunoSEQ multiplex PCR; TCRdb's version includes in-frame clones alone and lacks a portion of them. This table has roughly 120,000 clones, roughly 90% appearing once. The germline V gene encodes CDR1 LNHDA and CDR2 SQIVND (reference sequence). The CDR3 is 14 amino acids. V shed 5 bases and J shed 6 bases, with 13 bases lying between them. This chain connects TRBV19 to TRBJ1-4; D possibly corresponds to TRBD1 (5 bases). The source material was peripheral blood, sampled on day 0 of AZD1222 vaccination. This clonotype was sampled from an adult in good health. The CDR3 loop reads CASSERWGDEKLFF. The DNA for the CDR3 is TGTGCCAGTAGTGAAAGATGGGGCGATGAAAAACTGTTTTTT.